The 21 T cell receptor beta chains listed next were all sequenced from one sample in a study of shared clonotypes between healthy human individuals. As defined, naive CD8 cells were CD45RO-negative and positively selected for CCR7, with terminally differentiated effector memory CD45RA+ cells excluded. Profiled with immunoSEQ multiplex PCR; TCRdb holds only in-frame clones, not every one. The sample includes around 2,000,000 clones, 93% seen only once; the top ten take 1.5% to 2%. Input material: naive CD8+ T cells from PBMCs. These receptors came from a man aged 18 to 29 in good health. Some clones in this sample may be carry-over from other donors' samples.

The chain couples TRBV28 to TRBJ2-7; no clear D gene. The CDR3 covers 12 residues. Trimming left V 2 bases short and J 3 bases short, with 5 bases between. The germline V gene has CDR1 MDHEN and CDR2 SYDVKM. CDR3 nucleotide sequence: TGTGCCAGCAGTTTAATGTTCTACGAGCAGTACTTC. This gives the protein CASSLMFYEQYF.

This clone was found a few times. V usage is TRBV10-3 and J usage is TRBJ2-7; TRBD1 matches at 7 bases. The CDR3 contains 17 residues. After removal of 0 bases from V and 2 bases from J, the junction contained 10 bases not matched to a gene. Germline CDR1 and CDR2: ENHRY and SYGVKD. The CDR3 bases are TGTGCCATCAGTGAGTCTAGGTATTTGGGACAGACCTACGAGCAGTACTTC. Its translation is CAISESRYLGQTYEQYF.

Remarks on this clone: The sample has other DNA sequences that encode this CDR3 too. The chain links TRBV27 to TRBJ2-7; the D gene could be TRBD1 or TRBD2 (6 bases each). CDR1 MNHEY and CDR2 SMNVEV come from the germline V gene (reference sequence). With 2 bases removed from V and 7 bases from J, the gap between germline ends came to 15 bases. This CDR3 region has 14 residues. The CDR3 region has the DNA TGTGCCAGCAGTTTAGGAGGGGGTCCAGGGGAGCAGTACTTC. It specifies CASSLGGGPGEQYF.

The chain combines TRBV27 with TRBJ2-7; D perhaps matches TRBD1 (5 bases). Trimming removed 4 bases from V and 0 bases from J, with 13 bases in between. The CDR3 loop spans 15 amino acids. Germline V gene sequence: CDR1 MNHEY, CDR2 SMNVEV (reference sequence). This chain's CDR3 is CASSWGRPRSYEQYF. DNA for the CDR3: TGTGCCAGCAGTTGGGGCCGTCCCCGCTCCTACGAGCAGTACTTC.

This sequence joins TRBV5-6 and TRBJ2-3; perhaps TRBD2 as D (5 bases). Germline CDR1 is SGHDT and CDR2 is YYEEEE. CDR3 length: 14 residues. Trimming shortened V by 1 base and J by 0 bases, and 6 bases separated the two germline ends. The CDR3 sequence: CASSLRRSTDTQYF. The DNA of the CDR3 is TGTGCCAGCAGCTTGAGGAGGAGCACAGATACGCAGTATTTT. The full variable domain, with the rest looked up from reference TRBV5-6 and TRBJ2-3, is DAGVTQSPTHLIKTRGQQVTLRCSPKSGHDTVSWYQQALGQGPQFIFQYYEEEERQRGNFPDRFSGHQFPNYSSELNVNALLLGDSALYLCASSLRRSTDTQYFGPGTRLTVL.

The genes are TRBV5-5 and TRBJ2-7, with TRBD2 identical over 9 bases. The length of the CDR3 is 16 residues. J lost 6 bases, V lost 0 bases, and 10 bases had no gene match. Germline CDR1 SGHKS, CDR2 YYEKEE (reference sequence). Written as DNA, the CDR3 is TGTGCCAGCAGCTTGGTGATAGCGGGAGAGGGCGGCGAGCAGTACTTC. Its translation: CASSLVIAGEGGEQYF. Full variable domain (missing parts from reference TRBV5-5 and TRBJ2-7): DAGVTQSPTHLIKTRGQQVTLRCSPISGHKSVSWYQQVLGQGPQFIFQYYEKEERGRGNFPDRFSARQFPNYSSELNVNALLLGDSALYLCASSLVIAGEGGEQYFGPGTRLTVT.

This chain links TRBV5-6 with TRBJ2-2; possible D gene TRBD1, 6 bases. Between the trimmed V and J ends, which lost 3 bases and 8 bases, there was a span of 14 bases. The CDR3 runs to 14 residues. The germline V gene has CDR1 SGHDT and CDR2 YYEEEE. CDR3 loop: CASSYVTGWGELFF. Written as DNA, the CDR3 is TGTGCCAGCAGCTACGTGACAGGTTGGGGGGAGCTGTTTTTT.

The chain combines TRBV7-2 with TRBJ2-7; 7 nucleotides line up with TRBD1. There are 15 residues in the CDR3. The junction had 10 bases not matched to a gene; V was cut back by 5 bases and J by 3 bases. Germline CDR1 is SGHTA and CDR2 is FQGNSA. CDR3 in amino acids: CASSLTSGGYYEQYF. The CDR3 DNA reads TGTGCCAGCAGCCTGACATCAGGGGGATACTACGAGCAGTACTTC.

This sequence joins TRBV7-9 and TRBJ2-1; 9 bases are shared with TRBD2. The germline V gene has CDR1 SEHNR and CDR2 FQNEAQ (reference sequence). The CDR3 has 14 amino acids. V shed 5 bases and J 6 bases; nucleotides not matched to a gene: 5. Here the CDR3 DNA reads TGTGCCAGCAGCGTAAAGACTAGCGGCAATGAGCAGTTCTTC. Translating it yields CASSVKTSGNEQFF. Filled out from reference TRBV7-9 and TRBJ2-1, the complete variable domain reads DTGVSQNPRHKITKRGQNVTFRCDPISEHNRLYWYRQTLGQGPEFLTYFQNEAQLEKSRLLSDRFSAERPKGSFSTLEIQRTEQGDSAMYLCASSVKTSGNEQFFGPGTRLTVL.

The V gene is TRBV27, the J gene TRBJ1-2; D remains unclear. This CDR3 has 14 residues. Germline V CDR1 and CDR2: MNHEY, SMNVEV (reference sequence). Trimming removed 3 bases at V and 1 base at J, with 9 bases between. CDR3 coding DNA: TGTGCCAGCAGTTTTTCTAAGAGTAACTATGGCTACACCTTC. The encoded protein is CASSFSKSNYGYTF.

Comments on this clone: The same CDR3 arises from other DNA sequences in this sample as well. The rearrangement links TRBV27 to TRBJ2-7, with D perhaps TRBD2 (6 bases). This CDR3 spans 13 amino acids. The V end was cut by 6 bases, the J end by 0 bases, with 9 bases between. The germline CDR1 and CDR2 sequences are MNHEY and SMNVEV (reference sequence). This CDR3 is CASSLGLSYEQYF. CDR3 DNA: TGTGCCAGCAGCTTGGGACTCTCCTACGAGCAGTACTTC.

The chain employs TRBV6-1 and TRBJ1-4; D not certain. The CDR3 is made up of 14 amino acids. The V and J ends lost 2 bases and 8 bases respectively, with 12 bases between them. Germline V gene data show CDR1 as MNHNS and CDR2 as SASEGT. The chain's CDR3 is CASSEYRANEKLFF. Written as DNA, the CDR3 is TGTGCCAGCAGTGAATACCGGGCAAACGAAAAACTGTTTTTT.

The CDR3 DNA sequence: TGTGCCAGCAGTTACCTAGCGGGAGGCCTGGATGAGCAGTTCTTC. Amino acids: CASSYLAGGLDEQFF. The chain links TRBV6-6 to TRBJ2-1, with 11 bases matching TRBD2. Trimming removed 2 bases from V and 8 bases from J; junction bases left unmatched: 5. Germline CDR1 reads MNHNY; CDR2 reads SVGAGI (reference sequence). This CDR3 contains 15 residues.

This clone was observed once. The chain carries TRBV4-1 and TRBJ2-7, with TRBD2 matching over 11 bases. In germline, CDR1 is MGHRA, CDR2 YSYEKL. The CDR3 sequence is 17 residues long. The J segment lost 4 bases and the V segment lost 4 bases, leaving 12 bases of the junction unmatched. In DNA, the CDR3 is TGCGCCAGCAGCCTAGGAGGACCGGGACTAGCGGTTTACGAGCAGTACTTC. Encoded protein: CASSLGGPGLAVYEQYF.

The chain recombines TRBV4-3 with TRBJ2-7; 9 nucleotides align to TRBD2. This CDR3 contains 16 residues. CDR1 is LGHNA and CDR2 is YSLEER in the germline V gene. V lost 2 bases to trimming and J lost 4 bases; unmatched junction nucleotides: 9. CDR3 region: CASSQLAAGGPYEQYF. The CDR3 DNA reads as TGCGCCAGCAGCCAACTGGCAGCGGGAGGCCCTTACGAGCAGTACTTC.

This chain joins TRBV2 and TRBJ2-1; TRBD2 matches at 11 bases. Unmatched junction bases numbered 17, after V lost 8 bases and J lost 8 bases. The CDR3 totals 17 residues. Germline V lookup: CDR1 SNHLY, CDR2 FYNNEI. The CDR3 is CASPQIELAGESDEQFF. The CDR3 coding sequence is TGTGCCAGCCCCCAGATCGAACTAGCGGGAGAGTCGGATGAGCAGTTCTTC.

The chain uses TRBV7-9 and TRBJ1-1; TRBD1 matches at 10 bases. The CDR3 runs 16 residues. V lost 2 bases, J lost 1 base, and 4 bases stayed unmatched. CDR1 SEHNR and CDR2 FQNEAQ come from the germline V gene (reference sequence). CDR3 amino acids: CASSLSGTGANTEAFF. The CDR3, as DNA: TGTGCCAGCAGCTTATCCGGGACAGGGGCGAACACTGAAGCTTTCTTT.

With regard to this clone: The identical CDR3 is also encoded by other nucleotide sequences in the sample. This chain uses TRBV19 with TRBJ2-7; tentatively, D is TRBD1 (5 bases). The CDR3 loop spans 15 amino acids. Trimming took 2 bases from V and 1 from J, leaving 12 bases between them. Germline-derived CDR1 and CDR2 are LNHDA and SQIVND (reference sequence). As DNA, the CDR3 is TGTGCCAGTAGTATATTGGCAGGGTCTTCCTACGAGCAGTACTTC. It specifies CASSILAGSSYEQYF.

This chain uses TRBV6-1 with TRBJ1-1; no clear D gene. Germline assignment: CDR1 MNHNS and CDR2 SASEGT. This CDR3 comprises 15 residues. V dropped 4 bases and J dropped 0 bases, with 12 bases sitting between them. CDR3 sequence: CASSGSAYLNTEAFF. For the CDR3, the DNA is TGTGCCAGCAGTGGCTCAGCGTATTTGAACACTGAAGCTTTCTTT.

The chain combines TRBV27 with TRBJ1-5; the D gene is possibly TRBD1 (6 bases). The length of the CDR3 is 15 residues. V gave up 10 bases and J gave up 1 base, with 17 bases separating them. Germline CDR1 and CDR2: MNHEY and SMNVEV (reference sequence). This CDR3 is CATMDRGVSNQPQHF. In nucleotides, the CDR3 is TGTGCCACCATGGATAGGGGGGTGAGCAATCAGCCCCAGCATTTT.

This clone came up once. The V call is TRBV30, the J call TRBJ2-1, with D possibly being TRBD1 (5 bases). Trimming pared 3 bases from V and 0 bases from J, leaving 9 bases between. The germline CDR1 and CDR2 sequences are GTSNPN and SVGIG (reference sequence). The CDR3 sequence is 14 residues long. The CDR3 is CAWRQESSYNEQFF. CDR3 nucleotides: TGTGCCTGGAGACAGGAGAGCTCCTACAATGAGCAGTTCTTC.